The rows below give T cell receptor beta chains drawn from one sample of a study of shared clonotypes between healthy human individuals. Generated by immunoSEQ multiplex PCR, the TCRdb table keeps only in-frame clones and is missing some. The sample includes about 2.4 million clones, roughly 93% of them seen just once. The sequenced sample consisted of naive CD4+ T cells from PBMCs. The receptors originated from a man younger than 30 in good health. Some clones in this sample may be carry-over from other donors' samples. The CDR3 runs from the conserved cysteine through the conserved F or W. D genes are given only for firm matches. Clone size is shown for a subset of rows, as once, few, many or a class of expanded clone.

CDR3aa,CDR3nt,v_gene,j_gene,abundance,d_gene
CASSFLAGLSYNEQFF,TGCGCCAGCAGCTTTCTAGCGGGATTATCCTACAATGAGCAGTTCTTC,TRBV5-1,TRBJ2-1,-,TRBD2
CASSLTASYEQYF,TGTGCCAGCAGTTTAACAGCCTCCTACGAGCAGTACTTC,TRBV27,TRBJ2-7,-,-
CASSLGLSGEETQYF,TGTGCCAGCAGCTTAGGGCTCTCGGGAGAAGAGACCCAGTACTTC,TRBV11-3,TRBJ2-5,-,-
CASSLLTGSYEQYF,TGTGCCAGCAGTCTACTGACAGGGAGCTACGAGCAGTACTTC,TRBV27,TRBJ2-7,-,TRBD1
CASSSREDYEQYF,TGTGCCAGCAGTTCGCGGGAGGATTACGAGCAGTACTTC,TRBV27,TRBJ2-7,-,TRBD2
CASSPIGPSYGYTF,TGTGCCAGCAGCCCAATCGGGCCTTCGTATGGCTACACCTTC,TRBV9,TRBJ1-2,-,-
CASSRGTGTQYEQYF,TGTGCCAGCTCACGAGGGACAGGGACACAATACGAGCAGTACTTC,TRBV18,TRBJ2-7,-,TRBD1
CATSRVTSGYTF,TGTGCCACCAGCAGAGTCACGTCAGGCTACACCTTC,TRBV15,TRBJ1-2,-,-
CASSSQGADGYTF,TGTGCCAGCAGTTCACAGGGGGCAGATGGCTACACCTTC,TRBV28,TRBJ1-2,once,TRBD1
CAFRGTGSRTDTQYF,TGTGCCTTCAGAGGGACAGGGAGTCGGACAGATACGCAGTATTTT,TRBV30,TRBJ2-3,-,TRBD1
CASKDLRLSSYNEQFF,TGTGCCAGTAAGGACCTTCGGCTTAGCTCCTACAATGAGCAGTTCTTC,TRBV19,TRBJ2-1,-,-
CASSLYPPGLAGSDTQYF,TGCGCCAGCAGCTTGTACCCACCGGGACTAGCGGGATCTGATACGCAGTATTTT,TRBV5-1,TRBJ2-3,once,TRBD2
CASSFFTADSGNTIYF,TGTGCCAGCTCGTTCTTTACGGCCGACTCTGGAAACACCATATATTTT,TRBV18,TRBJ1-3,-,-
CASSPSRGQETQYF,TGTGCCAGCTCACCTTCCAGGGGCCAAGAGACCCAGTACTTC,TRBV18,TRBJ2-5,-,-
CAISRRGSNEKLFF,TGTGCCATCAGTCGCCGGGGCTCTAATGAAAAACTGTTTTTT,TRBV10-3,TRBJ1-4,-,-
CASSPRSSGSGNTIYF,TGTGCCAGCAGCCCGCGTTCGAGCGGCTCTGGAAACACCATATATTTT,TRBV7-9,TRBJ1-3,-,-
CASSLRQGVGEQYF,TGTGCCAGCAGCTTAAGGCAGGGGGTAGGCGAGCAGTACTTC,TRBV7-2,TRBJ2-7,-,TRBD1
CASSPPGLAGGRSYNEQFF,TGTGCCAGCTCACCGCCGGGACTAGCGGGAGGGCGGTCCTACAATGAGCAGTTCTTC,TRBV18,TRBJ2-1,-,TRBD2
CATSRDLGGPGTEAFF,TGTGCCACCAGCAGAGATCTTGGGGGGCCGGGCACTGAAGCTTTCTTT,TRBV15,TRBJ1-1,-,-
CASSLAPGGYNEQFF,TGCGCCAGCAGCTTGGCCCCAGGGGGCTACAATGAGCAGTTCTTC,TRBV5-1,TRBJ2-1,-,TRBD1
CASSHGTGGTDTQYF,TGTGCCAGCAGCCACGGGACAGGGGGGACAGATACGCAGTATTTT,TRBV7-9,TRBJ2-3,-,TRBD1
CASTTLSGDLGQPQHF,TGTGCCAGCACAACTCTCTCAGGGGATCTAGGGCAGCCCCAGCATTTT,TRBV28,TRBJ1-5,once,-
CASSRALGNQPQHF,TGTGCCAGCAGTCGGGCCTTAGGCAATCAGCCCCAGCATTTT,TRBV28,TRBJ1-5,-,-
CASSWRGGEAFF,TGTGCCAGCAGTTGGCGCGGGGGAGAAGCTTTCTTT,TRBV27,TRBJ1-1,-,-
CASPPGDAEAFF,TGTGCCAGCCCCCCGGGGGACGCTGAAGCTTTCTTT,TRBV2,TRBJ1-1,-,-
CASSQGPLADNEQFF,TGCGCCAGCAGCCAAGGTCCCCTCGCCGACAATGAGCAGTTCTTC,TRBV4-1,TRBJ2-1,-,-
CASSRDPASLTGELFF,TGTGCCAGCAGCCGAGACCCCGCATCCCTAACCGGGGAGCTGTTTTTT,TRBV7-3,TRBJ2-2,-,-
CASSFGQAQNEQFF,TGTGCCAGCAGCTTTGGACAGGCGCAGAATGAGCAGTTCTTC,TRBV7-3,TRBJ2-1,-,TRBD1
CASRYGTHQPQHF,TGTGCCAGCAGGTACGGGACCCATCAGCCCCAGCATTTT,TRBV6-1,TRBJ1-5,-,-
CASSRTGGSSKETQYF,TGTGCCAGCTCACGGACAGGGGGCAGTTCGAAAGAGACCCAGTACTTC,TRBV18,TRBJ2-5,-,TRBD1
CASSQLAGQAGELFF,TGCGCCAGCAGCCAACTAGCGGGACAGGCCGGGGAGCTGTTTTTT,TRBV5-1,TRBJ2-2,-,TRBD2
CASSTQGTGGAYYGYTF,TGTGCCAGCAGCACCCAAGGGACAGGGGGCGCGTATTATGGCTACACCTTC,TRBV28,TRBJ1-2,-,TRBD1
CASSFFWTGTYEQYF,TGTGCCAGCAGTTTTTTTTGGACAGGAACCTACGAGCAGTACTTC,TRBV28,TRBJ2-7,-,TRBD1
CSVEGDAYEQYF,TGCAGCGTTGAAGGTGATGCCTACGAGCAGTACTTC,TRBV29-1,TRBJ2-7,-,-
CASSLEPGLGSEQYF,TGTGCCAGCAGCTTAGAGCCGGGACTAGGTTCGGAGCAGTACTTC,TRBV7-7,TRBJ2-7,-,TRBD2
CASSPRDRDNYGYTF,TGTGCCAGCAGCCCCCGGGACAGGGATAACTATGGCTACACCTTC,TRBV7-9,TRBJ1-2,-,TRBD1
CASSLGETRTDTQYF,TGTGCCAGCAGCTTAGGAGAGACTCGCACAGATACGCAGTATTTT,TRBV11-3,TRBJ2-3,-,-
CAWGRVAKNIQYF,TGTGCCTGGGGCAGGGTGGCCAAAAACATTCAGTACTTC,TRBV30,TRBJ2-4,-,-
CASSPDRASYNEQFF,TGTGCCAGCAGCCCGGACAGGGCCTCCTACAATGAGCAGTTCTTC,TRBV7-3,TRBJ2-1,-,TRBD1
CASSFRSSYNEQFF,TGTGCCAGCAGCTTTAGAAGCTCCTACAATGAGCAGTTCTTC,TRBV7-2,TRBJ2-1,-,-
CASSEDSAEAFF,TGTGCCAGCAGTGAAGATTCGGCTGAAGCTTTCTTT,TRBV6-1,TRBJ1-1,-,-
CASSLDRGRLNTEAFF,TGTGCCAGCAGCTTGGATCGGGGTCGACTGAACACTGAAGCTTTCTTT,TRBV5-8,TRBJ1-1,-,-
CASSPGQTLNTEAFF,TGTGCCAGCAGTCCCGGACAGACCTTGAACACTGAAGCTTTCTTT,TRBV28,TRBJ1-1,-,-
CASSHPGGRADTQYF,TGTGCCAGCAGTCACCCAGGGGGCAGGGCAGATACGCAGTATTTT,TRBV28,TRBJ2-3,-,TRBD1
CASSEGGWNTEAFF,TGTGCCAGCAGTGAGGGGGGATGGAACACTGAAGCTTTCTTT,TRBV6-1,TRBJ1-1,-,-
CASSQAAGLTVEAFF,TGTGCCAGCAGCCAAGCCGCCGGACTAACTGTTGAAGCTTTCTTT,TRBV14,TRBJ1-1,-,-
CASKAQTSTDTQYF,TGCGCCAGTAAGGCACAGACAAGCACAGATACGCAGTATTTT,TRBV5-1,TRBJ2-3,-,-
CASSPRTQGYYGYTF,TGCGCCAGCAGCCCACGAACTCAGGGATACTATGGCTACACCTTC,TRBV4-1,TRBJ1-2,-,-
CASSRDGGRDTGELFF,TGCGCCAGCAGCCGGGACGGGGGTCGGGACACCGGGGAGCTGTTTTTT,TRBV5-1,TRBJ2-2,once,-
CASSQSYSSMNTEAFF,TGTGCCAGCAGCCAATCATACTCAAGTATGAACACTGAAGCTTTCTTT,TRBV16,TRBJ1-1,-,-